The next 4 T cell receptor beta chains were all read from a single sample in a study of cytomegalovirus exposure and HLA in healthy donors. PCR amplification relied on 60 Vbeta primers (plus 13 Jbeta primers). Libraries were prepared by immunoSEQ multiplex PCR; TCRdb keeps only in-frame clonotypes and omits some of them. The sample lists 140,000 to 150,000 clones, over 65% seen once, with roughly 2.9% in the top ten. The sample consisted of PBMCs. These receptors came from a female donor in good health and CMV-seronegative.

This chain joins TRBV7-2 and TRBJ1-5, with no clear D. CDR3 length: 14 amino acids. Trimming took 4 bases from V and 0 from J, leaving 7 bases between them. Looked up from germline, CDR1 is SGHTA and CDR2 is FQGNSA. The CDR3 here is CASSWRASNQPQHF. CDR3 DNA sequence: TGTGCCAGCAGCTGGCGGGCTAGCAATCAGCCCCAGCATTTT.

The V gene is TRBV2, the J gene TRBJ1-2, with D possibly matching TRBD1 (5 bases). V was trimmed by 3 bases and J by 5 bases, leaving 7 bases between them. This CDR3 spans 12 amino acids. Germline values: CDR1 SNHLY, CDR2 FYNNEI. The CDR3 coding sequence is TGTGCCAGCAGTGATCAGGGTTATGGCTACACCTTC. Translating it yields CASSDQGYGYTF. Filled out from reference TRBV2 and TRBJ1-2, the complete variable domain reads EPEVTQTPSHQVTQMGQEVILRCVPISNHLYFYWYRQILGQKVEFLVSFYNNEISEKSEIFDDQFSVERPDGSNFTLKIRSTKLEDSAMYFCASSDQGYGYTFGSGTRLTVV.

This chain joins TRBV19 and TRBJ1-2; D call uncertain. V lost 2 bases, J lost 4 bases, and 11 bases lay in between. CDR1 and CDR2 from the germline V gene are LNHDA and SQIVND (reference sequence). The CDR3 runs to 14 residues. CDR3 loop: CASSIRGTGYGYTF. In DNA, the CDR3 is TGTGCCAGTAGTATAAGAGGCACTGGCTATGGCTACACCTTC.

In DNA form, the CDR3 reads TGCGCCAGCAGCCCAGGGGTCGGGAACACCGGGGAGCTGTTTTTT. Its translation: CASSPGVGNTGELFF. The chain employs TRBV5-1 and TRBJ2-2; a possible D gene is TRBD1 (6 bases). The CDR3 has 15 residues. V was cut by 4 bases and J by 1 base, with 11 bases left in between. CDR1 SGHRS and CDR2 YFSETQ come from the germline V gene.